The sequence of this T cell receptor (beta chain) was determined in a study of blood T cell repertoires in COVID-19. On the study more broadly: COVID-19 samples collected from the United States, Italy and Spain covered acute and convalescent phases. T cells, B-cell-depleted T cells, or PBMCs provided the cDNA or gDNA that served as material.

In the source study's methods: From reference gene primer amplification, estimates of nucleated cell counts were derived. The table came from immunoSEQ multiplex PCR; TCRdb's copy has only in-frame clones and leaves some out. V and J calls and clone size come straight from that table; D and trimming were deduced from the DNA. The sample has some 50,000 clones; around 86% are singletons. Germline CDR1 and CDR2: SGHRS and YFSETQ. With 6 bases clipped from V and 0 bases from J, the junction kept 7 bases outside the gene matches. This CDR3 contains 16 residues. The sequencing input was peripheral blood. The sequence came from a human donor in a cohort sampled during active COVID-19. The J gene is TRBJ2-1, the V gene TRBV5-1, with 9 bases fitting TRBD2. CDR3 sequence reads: CASNPNSGSSYNEQFF. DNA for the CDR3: TGCGCCAGCAACCCAAATAGCGGGAGCTCCTACAATGAGCAGTTCTTC. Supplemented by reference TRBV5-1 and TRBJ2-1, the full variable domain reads KAGVTQTPRYLIKTRGQQVTLSCSPISGHRSVSWYQQTPGQGLQFLFEYFSETQRNKGNFPGRFSGRQFSNSRSEMNVSTLELGDSALYLCASNPNSGSSYNEQFFGPGTRLTVL.